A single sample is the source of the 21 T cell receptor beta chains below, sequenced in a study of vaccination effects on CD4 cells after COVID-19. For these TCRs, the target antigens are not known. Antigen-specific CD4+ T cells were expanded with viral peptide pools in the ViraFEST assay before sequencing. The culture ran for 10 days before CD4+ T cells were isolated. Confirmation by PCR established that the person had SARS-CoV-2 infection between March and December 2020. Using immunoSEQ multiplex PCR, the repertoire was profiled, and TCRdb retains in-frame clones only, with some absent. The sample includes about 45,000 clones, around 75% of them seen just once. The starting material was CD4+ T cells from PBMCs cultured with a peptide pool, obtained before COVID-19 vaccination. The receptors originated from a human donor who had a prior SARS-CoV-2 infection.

CDR3 loop: CASSSHPGLALGELFF. The CDR3 DNA follows: TGTGCCAGCAGCTCCCATCCGGGACTAGCTCTGGGGGAGCTGTTTTTT. The chain recombines TRBV7-3 with TRBJ2-2; TRBD2 matches 9 bases. The CDR3 spans 16 residues. The germline V gene has CDR1 SGHTA and CDR2 FQGTGA. J lost 8 bases, V lost 4 bases, and 11 bases had no gene match.

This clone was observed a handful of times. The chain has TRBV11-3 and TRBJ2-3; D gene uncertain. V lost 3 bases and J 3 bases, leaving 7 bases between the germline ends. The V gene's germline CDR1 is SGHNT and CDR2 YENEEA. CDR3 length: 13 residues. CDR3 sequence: CASSFVRTDTQYF. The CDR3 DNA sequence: TGTGCCAGCAGCTTTGTACGGACAGATACGCAGTATTTT.

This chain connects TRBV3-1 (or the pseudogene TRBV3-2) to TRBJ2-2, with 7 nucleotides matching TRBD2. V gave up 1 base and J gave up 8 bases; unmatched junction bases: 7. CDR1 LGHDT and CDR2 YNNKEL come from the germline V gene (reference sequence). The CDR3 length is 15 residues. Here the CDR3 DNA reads TGTGCCAGCAGCCAAGGCGCGACTAGCTCTGGGGAGCTGTTTTTT. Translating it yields CASSQGATSSGELFF.

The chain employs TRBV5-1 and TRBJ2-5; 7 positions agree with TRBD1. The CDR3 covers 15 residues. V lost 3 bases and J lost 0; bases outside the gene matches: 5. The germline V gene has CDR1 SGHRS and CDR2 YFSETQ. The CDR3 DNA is TGCGCCAGCAGCTCCTGGGACAGAGACCAAGAGACCCAGTACTTC. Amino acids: CASSSWDRDQETQYF.

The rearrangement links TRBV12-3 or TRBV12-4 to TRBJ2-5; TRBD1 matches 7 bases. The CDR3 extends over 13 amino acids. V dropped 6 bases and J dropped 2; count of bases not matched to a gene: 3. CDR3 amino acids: CASSRGTQETQYF. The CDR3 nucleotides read TGTGCCAGCAGCAGGGGGACACAAGAGACCCAGTACTTC.

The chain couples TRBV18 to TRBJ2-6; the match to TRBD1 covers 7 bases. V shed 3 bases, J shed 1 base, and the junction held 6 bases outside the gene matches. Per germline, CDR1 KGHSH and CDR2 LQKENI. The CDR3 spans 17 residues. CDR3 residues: CASSPDRLGSGANVLTF. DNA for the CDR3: TGTGCCAGCTCACCGGACAGGTTAGGGTCTGGGGCCAACGTCCTGACTTTC. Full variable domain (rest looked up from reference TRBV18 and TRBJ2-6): NAGVMQNPRHLVRRRGQEARLRCSPMKGHSHVYWYRQLPEEGLKFMVYLQKENIIDESGMPKERFSAEFPKEGPSILRIQQVVRGDSAAYFCASSPDRLGSGANVLTFGAGSRLTVL.

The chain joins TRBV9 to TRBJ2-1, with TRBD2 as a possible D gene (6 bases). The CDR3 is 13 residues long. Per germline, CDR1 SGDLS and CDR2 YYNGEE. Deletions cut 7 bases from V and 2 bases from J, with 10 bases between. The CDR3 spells CASGGSTYNEQFF. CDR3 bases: TGTGCCAGCGGGGGGAGCACCTACAATGAGCAGTTCTTC.

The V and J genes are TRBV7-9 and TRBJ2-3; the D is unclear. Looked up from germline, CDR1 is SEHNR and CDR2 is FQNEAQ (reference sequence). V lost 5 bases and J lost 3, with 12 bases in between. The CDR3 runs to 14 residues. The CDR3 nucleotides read TGTGCCAGCAGCCCCTCAGCGTTAACAGATACGCAGTATTTT. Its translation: CASSPSALTDTQYF. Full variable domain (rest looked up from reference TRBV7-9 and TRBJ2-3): DTGVSQNPRHKITKRGQNVTFRCDPISEHNRLYWYRQTLGQGPEFLTYFQNEAQLEKSRLLSDRFSAERPKGSFSTLEIQRTEQGDSAMYLCASSPSALTDTQYFGPGTRLTVL.

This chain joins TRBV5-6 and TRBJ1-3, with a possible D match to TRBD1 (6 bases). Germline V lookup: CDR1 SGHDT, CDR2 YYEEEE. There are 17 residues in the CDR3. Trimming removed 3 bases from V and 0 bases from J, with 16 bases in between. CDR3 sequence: CASSWGPTPYSGNTIYF. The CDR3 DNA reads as TGTGCCAGCAGCTGGGGGCCGACTCCATACTCTGGAAACACCATATATTTT.

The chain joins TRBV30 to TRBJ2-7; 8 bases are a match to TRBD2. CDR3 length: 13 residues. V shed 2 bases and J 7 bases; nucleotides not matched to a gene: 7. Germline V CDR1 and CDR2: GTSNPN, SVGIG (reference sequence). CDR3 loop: CAWSIVAGKEQYF. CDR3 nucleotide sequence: TGTGCCTGGAGTATCGTAGCGGGAAAAGAGCAGTACTTC.

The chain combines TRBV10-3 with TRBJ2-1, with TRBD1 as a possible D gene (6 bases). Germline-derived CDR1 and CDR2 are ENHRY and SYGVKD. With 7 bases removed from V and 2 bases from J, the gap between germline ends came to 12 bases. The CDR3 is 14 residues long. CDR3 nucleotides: TGTGCCATCACTCAGGGGATAACCTACAATGAGCAGTTCTTC. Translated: CAITQGITYNEQFF.

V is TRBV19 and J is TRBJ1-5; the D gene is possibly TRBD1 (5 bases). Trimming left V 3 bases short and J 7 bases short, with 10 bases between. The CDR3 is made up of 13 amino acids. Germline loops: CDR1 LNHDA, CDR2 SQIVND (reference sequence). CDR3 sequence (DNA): TGTGCCAGTAGTATGAGCAGGGAGCAGCCCCAGCATTTT. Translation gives CASSMSREQPQHF.

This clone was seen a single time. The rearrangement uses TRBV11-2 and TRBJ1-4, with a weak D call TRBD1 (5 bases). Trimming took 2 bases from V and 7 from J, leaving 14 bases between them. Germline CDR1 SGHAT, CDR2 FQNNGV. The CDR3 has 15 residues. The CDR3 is CASSLPGQEGEKLFF. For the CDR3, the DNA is TGTGCCAGCAGCTTACCAGGGCAAGAGGGTGAAAAACTGTTTTTT.

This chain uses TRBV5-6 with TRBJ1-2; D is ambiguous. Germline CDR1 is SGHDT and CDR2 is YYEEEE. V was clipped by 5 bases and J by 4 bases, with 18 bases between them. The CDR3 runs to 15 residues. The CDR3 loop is CASRKLAADGYGYTF. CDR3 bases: TGTGCCAGCAGGAAGTTGGCGGCCGATGGCTATGGCTACACCTTC.

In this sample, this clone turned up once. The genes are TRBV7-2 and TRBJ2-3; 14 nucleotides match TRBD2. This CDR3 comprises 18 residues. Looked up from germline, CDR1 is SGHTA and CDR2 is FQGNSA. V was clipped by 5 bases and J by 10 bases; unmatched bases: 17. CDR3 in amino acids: CASSPPGLAGAGRGPQYF. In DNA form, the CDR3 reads TGTGCCAGCAGCCCTCCGGGACTAGCGGGAGCTGGGCGAGGTCCGCAGTATTTT.

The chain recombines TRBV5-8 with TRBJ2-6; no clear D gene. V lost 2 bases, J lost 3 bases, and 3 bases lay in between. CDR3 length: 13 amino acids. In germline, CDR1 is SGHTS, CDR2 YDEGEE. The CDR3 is CASSLHGANVLTF. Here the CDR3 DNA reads TGTGCCAGCAGCTTACATGGGGCCAACGTCCTGACTTTC.

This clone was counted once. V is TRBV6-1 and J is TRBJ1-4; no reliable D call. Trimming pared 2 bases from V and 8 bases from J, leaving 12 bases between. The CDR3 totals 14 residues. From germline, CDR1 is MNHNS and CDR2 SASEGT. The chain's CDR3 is CASSEWSGEEKLFF. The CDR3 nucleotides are TGTGCCAGCAGTGAATGGTCGGGAGAAGAAAAACTGTTTTTT.

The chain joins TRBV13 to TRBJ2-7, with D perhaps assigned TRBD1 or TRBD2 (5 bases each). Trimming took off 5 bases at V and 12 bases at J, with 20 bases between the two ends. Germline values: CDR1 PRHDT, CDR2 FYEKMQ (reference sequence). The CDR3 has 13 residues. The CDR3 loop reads CASSTRDRPPRYF. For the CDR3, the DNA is TGTGCCAGCAGCACCCGGGACCGACCACCGCGGTACTTC.

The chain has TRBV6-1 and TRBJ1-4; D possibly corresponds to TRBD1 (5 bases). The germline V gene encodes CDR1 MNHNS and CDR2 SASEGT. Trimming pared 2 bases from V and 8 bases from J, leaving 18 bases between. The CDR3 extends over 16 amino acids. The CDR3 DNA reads TGTGCCAGCAGTGAACTAGGCAGGCAGGGAGGAGAAAAACTGTTTTTT. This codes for CASSELGRQGGEKLFF.

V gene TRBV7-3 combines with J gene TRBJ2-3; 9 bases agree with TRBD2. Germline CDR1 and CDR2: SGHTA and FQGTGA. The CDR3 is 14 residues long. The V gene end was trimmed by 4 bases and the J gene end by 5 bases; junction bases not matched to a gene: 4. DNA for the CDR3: TGTGCCAGCAGCTCGGGACTAGCCAGAGATACGCAGTATTTT. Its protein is CASSSGLARDTQYF. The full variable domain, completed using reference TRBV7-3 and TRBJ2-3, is GAGVSQTPSNKVTEKGKYVELRCDPISGHTALYWYRQSLGQGPEFLIYFQGTGAADDSGLPNDRFFAVRPEGSVSTLKIQRTERGDSAVYLCASSSGLARDTQYFGPGTRLTVL.

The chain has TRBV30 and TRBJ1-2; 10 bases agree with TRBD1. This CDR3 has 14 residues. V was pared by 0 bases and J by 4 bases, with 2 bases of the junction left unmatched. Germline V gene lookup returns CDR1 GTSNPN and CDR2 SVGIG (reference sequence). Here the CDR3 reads CAWSVGQGGYGYTF. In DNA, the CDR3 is TGTGCCTGGAGTGTCGGACAGGGGGGCTATGGCTACACCTTC.